This TCR beta chain derives from a study of T cell responses to AZD1222 COVID-19 vaccine. General study points: Clonal diversity was possibly underestimated; the donors were predominantly white British and more often female.

Germline trimming cut 5 bases from V and 4 bases from J; bases unmatched to any gene: 6. Germline CDR1 SGHTA, CDR2 FQGTGA. The CDR3 spans 14 residues. This table comes from immunoSEQ multiplex PCR, and its TCRdb copy is limited to in-frame clones, with some not included. This sample has under 95,000 clones, with 65% to 90% found just once. As for this clone: What it recognizes is unknown.

The gene calls are TRBV7-3 and TRBJ1-1, with 8 bases lining up with TRBD1. This specimen consisted of peripheral blood, obtained on day 0 of AZD1222 vaccination. This TCR came from an adult in good health. The CDR3 region has the DNA TGTGCCAGCAGCCCCTCGGACAGGGTCACTGAAGCTTTCTTT. This gives the protein CASSPSDRVTEAFF.